The TCR beta chain under discussion was sequenced for a study of a mutant IDH1 vaccine in newly diagnosed glioma. Background on the study: Patients were started on vaccination 4-6 weeks after radiotherapy alone, or with temozolomide cycles.

Stated time point: week 5, during vaccination. A 20-mer mutant IDH1 peptide at 300 ug was injected subcutaneously with topical imiquimod. With regard to this clone: Its antigen is undetermined.

The CDR3 is 14 residues long. The V gene's germline CDR1 is LNHNV and CDR2 YYDKDF (reference sequence). J gave up 7 bases and V 5 bases, and 7 bases lay outside the gene matches. Libraries were prepared by immunoSEQ multiplex PCR; TCRdb keeps only in-frame clonotypes and omits some of them. Of about 42,000 clones listed, around 85% are singletons. The clonotype was recovered from a middle-aged man with glioma. V usage is TRBV15 and J usage is TRBJ1-2; the match to TRBD1 covers 10 bases. Specimen: PBMCs, collected from a glioma patient whose treatment included an IDH1 peptide vaccine. CDR3 sequence: CATSGQGVVGGYTF. The CDR3 DNA sequence: TGTGCCACCAGCGGACAGGGGGTGGTAGGTGGCTACACCTTC.